The 13 T cell receptor beta chains below come from one sample, sequenced in a study of STAT3 mutations in large granular lymphocyte leukemia. Study-wide results and caveats: In T-cell large granular lymphocyte leukemia, about half of patients showed multiple immunodominant subclonotypes.

Their antigens remain unidentified. Profiled with immunoSEQ multiplex PCR; TCRdb holds only in-frame clones, not every one. The sample contains tens of thousands of clones, around 87% of which appear only once. The material sequenced was peripheral blood mononuclear cells. All receptors come from a man in his sixties with T-cell large granular lymphocyte leukemia. Some clones in this sample may be carry-over from other donors' samples.

This clone has only one observation. V and J are TRBV30 and TRBJ1-4; the match to TRBD1 covers 8 bases. The CDR3 length is 12 residues. Germline lookup yields CDR1 GTSNPN and CDR2 SVGIG (reference sequence). After removal of 5 bases from V and 8 bases from J, the junction contained 4 bases not matched to a gene. The CDR3 is CAWGQGGEKLFF. Written as DNA, the CDR3 is TGTGCCTGGGGACAGGGAGGCGAAAAACTGTTTTTT.

The chain joins TRBV15 to TRBJ2-1; D possibly corresponds to TRBD2 (6 bases). V lost 3 bases, J lost 9 bases, and 18 bases lay in between. CDR1 LNHNV and CDR2 YYDKDF come from the germline V gene (reference sequence). This CDR3 has 15 residues. In DNA, the CDR3 is TGTGCCACCAGCAGGGGACCGAGGACTACTCGTGAGCAGTTCTTC. It codes for CATSRGPRTTREQFF.

V gene TRBV4-1 combines with J gene TRBJ2-3; 14 bases line up with TRBD2. Germline V gives CDR1 MGHRA, CDR2 YSYEKL. This CDR3 comprises 16 residues. Losses at the gene ends were 2 bases for V and 3 bases for J; bases not matched to a gene: 1. CDR3 amino acids: CASSQRLAGGTDTQYF. The DNA for the CDR3 is TGCGCCAGCAGCCAACGACTAGCGGGAGGGACAGATACGCAGTATTTT.

This chain uses TRBV7-9 with TRBJ1-1, with D unclear. Germline V gives CDR1 SEHNR, CDR2 FQNEAQ (reference sequence). The CDR3 spans 13 residues. Trimming shortened V by 3 bases and J by 3 bases, and 8 bases separated the two germline ends. The CDR3 DNA follows: TGTGCCAGCAGCTTCGTCGCGGACACTGAAGCTTTCTTT. It encodes CASSFVADTEAFF.

This clone has only one observation. The chain joins TRBV4-2 to TRBJ2-2; D is perhaps TRBD2 (5 bases). The CDR3 covers 15 residues. Germline V gene lookup returns CDR1 LGHNA and CDR2 YNFKEQ. V lost 2 bases, J lost 0 bases, and 7 bases lay in between. CDR3 in DNA: TGTGCCAGCAGCCAACCCGGGACGAACACCGGGGAGCTGTTTTTT. Encoded protein: CASSQPGTNTGELFF.

The chain joins TRBV5-4 to TRBJ2-7; D could derive from TRBD1 or TRBD2 (5 bases each). Germline V gene sequence: CDR1 SGHNT, CDR2 YYREEE (reference sequence). Trimming shortened V by 7 bases and J by 2 bases, and 16 bases separated the two germline ends. This CDR3 comprises 14 residues. This CDR3 is CASRPRDDAYEQYF. Here the CDR3 DNA reads TGTGCCAGCCGCCCCCGGGACGACGCCTACGAGCAGTACTTC.

The chain couples TRBV4-1 to TRBJ2-3; D is unresolved. Germline CDR1 is MGHRA and CDR2 is YSYEKL. The CDR3 runs to 16 residues. V was cut by 0 bases and J by 1 base, with 11 bases left in between. The CDR3: CASSQDDEVGTDTQYF. CDR3 coding DNA: TGCGCCAGCAGCCAAGATGACGAGGTGGGCACAGATACGCAGTATTTT.

The chain uses TRBV7-3 and TRBJ2-3, with D perhaps TRBD2 (6 bases). Trimming shortened V by 2 bases and J by 1 base, and 10 bases separated the two germline ends. This CDR3 has 15 residues. Germline V gene lookup returns CDR1 SGHTA and CDR2 FQGTGA. In DNA, the CDR3 is TGTGCCAGCAGCTTATACCCGGGGGGCACAGATACGCAGTATTTT. Protein product: CASSLYPGGTDTQYF.

The V gene is TRBV6-1, the J gene TRBJ2-7; 11 positions match TRBD2. The germline V gene has CDR1 MNHNS and CDR2 SASEGT. The CDR3 is made up of 14 amino acids. Trimming took 4 bases from V and 5 from J; bases not matched to a gene: 4. The CDR3 nucleotides are TGTGCCAGCAGTGGACTAGCGGGAAGAGACGAGCAGTACTTC. This codes for CASSGLAGRDEQYF.

The rearrangement links TRBV4-3 to TRBJ2-5, with D tentatively TRBD2 (5 bases). CDR3 length: 13 amino acids. Germline CDR1 and CDR2: LGHNA and YSLEER. Trimming took 0 bases from V and 5 from J, leaving 7 bases between them. CDR3 protein: CASSQDSGETQYF. The CDR3 bases are TGCGCCAGCAGCCAAGATTCGGGGGAGACCCAGTACTTC.

V is TRBV15 and J is TRBJ2-1, with TRBD2 matching over 9 bases. CDR1 is LNHNV, CDR2 YYDKDF, per germline (reference sequence). Trimming removed 2 bases from V and 3 bases from J; junction bases left unmatched: 8. This CDR3 contains 17 residues. The CDR3 region has the DNA TGTGCCACCAGCAGACTCCCAGGAGCGGGAGGCTACAATGAGCAGTTCTTC. This sequence encodes CATSRLPGAGGYNEQFF.

The chain is built from TRBV25-1 and TRBJ2-2; D is undetermined. The CDR3 runs to 14 residues. Germline CDR1 MGHDK, CDR2 SYGVNS. Deletions cut 4 bases from V and 0 bases from J, with 6 bases between. CDR3 nucleotide sequence: TGTGCCAGCAGTGTGGACCCGAACACCGGGGAGCTGTTTTTT. It encodes CASSVDPNTGELFF.

V and J are TRBV18 and TRBJ1-4; D unclear. Germline CDR1 is KGHSH and CDR2 is LQKENI. The CDR3 extends over 12 amino acids. The V end lost 6 bases, the J end lost 8 bases, and 10 bases lay between the germline ends. CDR3 bases: TGTGCCAGCTCTCCCAATGGGGAAAAACTGTTTTTT. This sequence encodes CASSPNGEKLFF.